This is a list of T cell receptor beta chains from one sample in a study of blood T cell repertoires in COVID-19. TCRdb's copy holds only in-frame clones and misses some; the assay was immunoSEQ multiplex PCR. Of 150,000 or so clones listed, 81% are singletons. The sequenced sample was peripheral blood. These receptor sequences come from a man between 60 and 75 years old with active or convalescent COVID-19. The CDR3 runs from the conserved cysteine through the conserved F or W. A D gene is named only where the DNA matches it firmly. Rows may omit the clone size; those that give it use once, few, many or a size class.

j_call | d_call | v_call | clone_size | cdr3_aa | cdr3_nt
TRBJ1-2 | NA | TRBV5-6 | NA | CASSLVGHSANYGYTF | TGTGCCAGCAGCTTGGTGGGCCACTCAGCTAACTATGGCTACACCTTC
TRBJ1-1 | TRBD1 | TRBV7-9 | NA | CASSTTDRGFSEAFF | TGTGCCAGCAGCACTACGGACAGGGGCTTTTCTGAAGCTTTCTTT
TRBJ2-1 | TRBD2 | TRBV6-5 | NA | CASRTSGRHGEQFF | TGTGCCAGTAGGACTAGCGGGAGACATGGTGAGCAGTTCTTC
TRBJ1-1 | NA | TRBV20-1 | NA | CSASFNTEAFF | TGCAGTGCGAGCTTCAACACTGAAGCTTTCTTT
TRBJ2-1 | NA | TRBV2 | NA | CASSPDSKLYNEQFF | TGTGCCAGCAGTCCGGACTCGAAACTCTACAATGAGCAGTTCTTC
TRBJ2-1 | TRBD1 | TRBV12-3/TRBV12-4 | NA | CANDRAPYNEQFF | TGTGCCAACGACAGGGCCCCCTACAATGAGCAGTTCTTC
TRBJ1-5 | NA | TRBV19 | NA | CASSIGSGGTAVGPQHF | TGTGCCAGTAGTATAGGGTCCGGGGGGACGGCCGTGGGGCCCCAGCATTTT
TRBJ2-1 | TRBD2 | TRBV7-2 | once | CASSLDGLAGNEQFF | TGTGCCAGCAGCTTAGATGGACTAGCTGGAAATGAGCAGTTCTTC
TRBJ2-1 | NA | TRBV4-1 | NA | CASSPGAGQTTAYNEQFF | TGCGCCAGCAGCCCGGGCGCAGGACAGACGACCGCCTACAATGAGCAGTTCTTC
TRBJ1-1 | TRBD1 | TRBV11-2 | NA | CASSATQGAEAFF | TGTGCCAGCAGCGCCACCCAGGGGGCTGAAGCTTTCTTT
TRBJ2-3 | NA | TRBV18 | NA | CASSPGHNTDTQYF | TGTGCCAGCTCACCGGGGCACAACACAGATACGCAGTATTTT
TRBJ2-1 | NA | TRBV3-1/TRBV3-2 | NA | CASSQETRLNEQFF | TGTGCCAGCAGCCAAGAAACTAGGCTAAATGAGCAGTTCTTC
TRBJ1-1 | NA | TRBV10-3 | NA | CAIRPDRNTEAFF | TGTGCCATCAGACCTGACAGGAACACTGAAGCTTTCTTT
TRBJ2-3 | TRBD1 | TRBV3-1/TRBV3-2 | NA | CASSQAGQGTDTQYF | TGTGCCAGCAGCCAAGCGGGACAGGGCACAGATACGCAGTATTTT
TRBJ1-3 | TRBD1 | TRBV5-5 | NA | CASSSTTGPGNTIYF | TGTGCCAGCAGCAGTACGACAGGGCCAGGAAACACCATATATTTT
TRBJ2-5 | NA | TRBV5-1 | NA | CASSETGWGETQYF | TGCGCCAGCAGCGAGACAGGTTGGGGTGAGACCCAGTACTTC
TRBJ2-2 | TRBD2 | TRBV9 | once | CASSEGTSRTGELFF | TGTGCCAGCAGCGAAGGGACTAGCCGTACCGGGGAGCTGTTTTTT
TRBJ2-1 | TRBD1 | TRBV28 | NA | CASSFGTGSSYNEQFF | TGTGCCAGCAGTTTTGGGACAGGTAGCTCCTACAATGAGCAGTTCTTC
TRBJ2-5 | NA | TRBV14 | NA | CASSQGLLYQETQYF | TGTGCCAGCAGCCAAGGGCTCCTGTACCAAGAGACCCAGTACTTC
TRBJ1-1 | TRBD1 | TRBV6-5 | NA | CASRETGPTEAFF | TGTGCCAGCAGGGAGACAGGGCCCACTGAAGCTTTCTTT
TRBJ2-7 | NA | TRBV15 | many | CATSRGQGPYEQYF | TGTGCCACCAGCAGGGGGCAGGGCCCCTACGAGCAGTACTTC
TRBJ1-4 | TRBD1 | TRBV5-1 | NA | CASSSGQGAEKLFF | TGCGCCAGCAGCTCGGGACAGGGGGCTGAAAAACTGTTTTTT
TRBJ1-2 | TRBD1 | TRBV2 | NA | CASRGQGGGYTF | TGTGCCAGCAGGGGACAGGGGGGCGGCTACACCTTC
TRBJ2-1 | TRBD2 | TRBV20-1 | NA | CSASQLAGGNYYNEQFF | TGCAGTGCTAGTCAACTAGCGGGAGGGAACTACTACAATGAGCAGTTCTTC
TRBJ2-3 | TRBD2 | TRBV29-1 | NA | CSVDRRGLAGDTQYF | TGCAGCGTTGATAGGCGTGGACTAGCCGGGGATACGCAGTATTTT
TRBJ2-3 | TRBD2 | TRBV7-2 | NA | CASSSTSVPDTQYF | TGTGCCAGCAGCTCGACTAGCGTCCCAGATACGCAGTATTTT
TRBJ2-4 | NA | TRBV29-1 | NA | CSVEWTGSGAKNIQYF | TGCAGCGTTGAGTGGACGGGAAGTGGGGCCAAAAACATTCAGTACTTC
TRBJ1-2 | NA | TRBV6-1 | NA | CASSEAGGGYYGYTF | TGTGCCAGCAGTGAAGCCGGGGGTGGGTACTATGGCTACACCTTC
TRBJ1-6 | NA | TRBV7-2 | few | CASSFNQGNSPLHF | TGTGCCAGCAGCTTTAACCAGGGGAATTCACCCCTCCACTTT
TRBJ2-7 | TRBD2 | TRBV2 | NA | CASNPSGSMYEQYF | TGTGCCAGCAATCCTAGCGGGAGTATGTACGAGCAGTACTTC
TRBJ1-4 | TRBD1 | TRBV5-1 | NA | CASSLGVKPGQAATNEKLFF | TGCGCCAGCAGCTTGGGTGTCAAACCGGGACAGGCTGCAACTAATGAAAAACTGTTTTTT
TRBJ2-7 | TRBD2 | TRBV7-2 | NA | CASSLTSAYEQYF | TGTGCCAGCAGCTTGACTAGCGCCTACGAGCAGTACTTC
TRBJ1-3 | TRBD1 | TRBV6-5 | NA | CASSQGEAGNTIYF | TGTGCCAGCAGTCAGGGGGAAGCTGGAAACACCATATATTTT
TRBJ2-3 | TRBD2 | TRBV9 | once | CASSPTSGGPFSTDTQYF | TGTGCCAGCAGCCCGACTAGCGGGGGCCCTTTTAGCACAGATACGCAGTATTTT
TRBJ1-3 | TRBD1 | TRBV28 | NA | CASSLYGQGANTIYF | TGTGCCAGCAGTTTATACGGACAGGGGGCTAACACCATATATTTT
TRBJ2-1 | TRBD2 | TRBV6-2/TRBV6-3 | NA | CASSFPGTRSINEQFF | TGTGCCAGCAGCTTCCCCGGGACTAGATCGATTAATGAGCAGTTCTTC
TRBJ1-1 | NA | TRBV6-1 | few | CASSEMEGSGTEAFF | TGTGCCAGCAGTGAAATGGAGGGATCGGGCACTGAAGCTTTCTTT
TRBJ1-1 | TRBD1 | TRBV10-2 | once | CASGDSMNTEAFF | TGCGCCAGCGGGGACAGTATGAACACTGAAGCTTTCTTT
TRBJ2-1 | TRBD1 | TRBV5-1 | NA | CASSSGQGAYNEQFF | TGCGCCAGCAGCTCTGGACAGGGGGCCTACAATGAGCAGTTCTTC
TRBJ1-2 | NA | TRBV7-9 | NA | CASTKQGQNNYGYTF | TGTGCCAGCACCAAGCAGGGGCAGAACAACTATGGCTACACCTTC
TRBJ2-2 | NA | TRBV6-5 | NA | CASSYRFGRAGELFF | TGTGCCAGCAGTTACAGGTTCGGTCGGGCCGGGGAGCTGTTTTTT
TRBJ1-1 | NA | TRBV7-6 | NA | CASSLGVDMNTEAFF | TGTGCCAGCAGCTTAGGGGTCGACATGAACACTGAAGCTTTCTTT
TRBJ1-5 | NA | TRBV6-1 | once | CASSEAPREPQHF | TGTGCCAGCAGTGAGGCCCCCAGGGAGCCCCAGCATTTT
TRBJ2-2 | TRBD2 | TRBV11-2 | few | CASTPGGGAGELFF | TGTGCCAGCACCCCCGGGGGAGGGGCCGGGGAGCTGTTTTTT
TRBJ2-1 | NA | TRBV6-5 | once | CASSTREEQFF | TGTGCCAGCAGTACCCGTGAGGAGCAGTTCTTC
TRBJ2-3 | TRBD2 | TRBV9 | NA | CASSPRTSGGPILNTQYF | TGTGCCAGCAGCCCACGGACTAGCGGGGGGCCAATCTTAAATACGCAGTATTTT
TRBJ1-1 | NA | TRBV14 | NA | CASSQERLRDFTEAFF | TGTGCCAGCAGCCAAGAACGTCTCAGGGACTTCACTGAAGCTTTCTTT
TRBJ2-1 | TRBD2 | TRBV19 | NA | CASRAGLAGDREQFF | TGTGCCAGTAGAGCGGGACTAGCGGGAGATCGGGAGCAGTTCTTC
TRBJ2-1 | TRBD2 | TRBV6-5 | few | CASSYSLAGGYNEQFF | TGTGCCAGCAGTTACTCCCTAGCGGGGGGCTACAATGAGCAGTTCTTC
TRBJ2-2 | NA | TRBV27 | NA | CVSSFGEGGELFF | TGTGTCAGCAGTTTCGGAGAAGGAGGGGAGCTGTTTTTT
TRBJ2-7 | TRBD1 | TRBV23-1 | once | CASNDRVDYEQYF | TGCGCCAGCAACGACAGGGTCGACTACGAGCAGTACTTC
TRBJ2-3 | TRBD2 | TRBV4-1 | NA | CASSLSAGGRGGTDTQYF | TGCGCCAGCAGCCTATCAGCGGGAGGGCGTGGGGGGACAGATACGCAGTATTTT
TRBJ2-1 | NA | TRBV18 | NA | CASQPLSGSYNEQFF | TGTGCCAGCCAACCCCTAAGCGGGTCCTACAATGAGCAGTTCTTC
TRBJ1-2 | TRBD1 | TRBV19 | NA | CASSSDRDFYGYTF | TGTGCCAGTAGTTCGGACAGGGACTTCTATGGCTACACCTTC
TRBJ2-1 | TRBD2 | TRBV5-4 | NA | CASSSSGGPRYNEQFF | TGTGCCAGCAGCTCCTCGGGAGGGCCTAGGTACAATGAGCAGTTCTTC
TRBJ2-1 | NA | TRBV1 | NA | CTSSQSRTARGLARSSYNEQFF | TGCACCAGCAGCCAATCACGAACGGCCCGCGGACTAGCGAGAAGCTCCTACAATGAGCAGTTCTTC